Listed here are 25 T cell receptor beta chains from one sample, sequenced in a study of blood T cell repertoires in COVID-19. Assay: immunoSEQ multiplex PCR; the TCRdb copy retains only in-frame clones and omits some. The table shows some 150,000 clones, with 88% occurring only once. Sequenced: peripheral blood. The source of these receptors is a woman in her 70s with acute or convalescent COVID-19.

CDR3 region: CASSLPRLAWEEQYF. The CDR3 nucleotides are TGTGCCAGCAGCTTACCCAGACTAGCTTGGGAAGAGCAGTACTTC. The chain has TRBV11-2 and TRBJ2-7; 7 nucleotides agree with TRBD2. Germline assignment: CDR1 SGHAT and CDR2 FQNNGV. V dropped 2 bases and J dropped 7; count of bases not matched to a gene: 11. This CDR3 comprises 15 residues.

The V gene is TRBV28, the J gene TRBJ1-1, with a possible D match to TRBD1 (5 bases). Between the trimmed V and J ends, which lost 4 bases and 5 bases, there was a span of 11 bases. The germline gives CDR1 MDHEN, CDR2 SYDVKM. The CDR3 extends over 13 amino acids. The DNA of the CDR3 is TGTGCCAGCAGTTCCAGGGAGGGGACTGAAGCTTTCTTT. Its translation: CASSSREGTEAFF.

The gene calls are TRBV6-2 or TRBV6-3 and TRBJ2-1, with 7 positions matching TRBD2. After removal of 5 bases from V and 0 bases from J, the junction contained 13 bases not matched to a gene. Germline V gives CDR1 MNHEY, CDR2 SVGEGT. There are 18 residues in the CDR3. In DNA form, the CDR3 reads TGTGCCAGCAGTCGTGAAATCCTACTAGCGCTCTCCTACAATGAGCAGTTCTTC. Amino acids: CASSREILLALSYNEQFF.

This clone appeared once. The chain is built from TRBV13 and TRBJ1-2; TRBD1 matches at 9 bases. J was trimmed by 5 bases and V by 4 bases; bases with no gene match: 5. This CDR3 contains 14 residues. From germline, CDR1 is PRHDT and CDR2 FYEKMQ (reference sequence). As DNA, the CDR3 is TGTGCCAGCAGCTCCGGGACAGGGCTTTATGGCTACACCTTC. Translating gives CASSSGTGLYGYTF.

The chain links TRBV4-3 to TRBJ1-4; TRBD1 aligns across 9 bases. The V gene's germline CDR1 is LGHNA and CDR2 YSLEER. This CDR3 has 17 amino acids. V dropped 1 base and J dropped 8; count of bases not matched to a gene: 11. The CDR3 is CASSQARDREVQEKLFF. In DNA, the CDR3 is TGCGCCAGCAGCCAAGCTCGGGACAGGGAGGTACAAGAAAAACTGTTTTTT.

This clone came up once. The chain links TRBV5-1 to TRBJ1-6, with 8 nucleotides matching TRBD1. The CDR3 length is 14 residues. Germline V CDR1 and CDR2: SGHRS, YFSETQ. The junction had 4 bases not matched to a gene; V was cut back by 4 bases and J by 7 bases. The CDR3 sequence: CASSQQGENSPLHF. DNA for the CDR3: TGCGCCAGCAGCCAACAGGGGGAGAATTCACCCCTCCACTTT.

This chain links TRBV9 with TRBJ2-1; the match to TRBD2 covers 9 bases. The CDR3 runs to 16 residues. The V gene's germline CDR1 is SGDLS and CDR2 YYNGEE. V shed 4 bases, J shed 4 bases, and the junction held 9 bases outside the gene matches. The CDR3 protein is CASSPQGGGEYNEQFF. The CDR3 nucleotides read TGTGCCAGCAGCCCCCAGGGCGGGGGGGAATACAATGAGCAGTTCTTC.

Many counts were recorded for this clone. The chain uses TRBV4-3 and TRBJ2-7, with D tentatively TRBD1 (6 bases). CDR1 LGHNA and CDR2 YSLEER come from the germline V gene. V dropped 1 base and J dropped 4 bases, with 17 bases sitting between them. There are 16 residues in the CDR3. The CDR3 bases are TGCGCCAGCAGCCAAGGAGTTGCAGGGGAGAGTTACGAGCAGTACTTC. It is translated as CASSQGVAGESYEQYF.

This chain connects TRBV6-4 to TRBJ1-6; D gene ambiguous. In germline, CDR1 is MRHNA, CDR2 SNTAGT. V was shortened by 0 bases and J by 9 bases, with 15 bases between the two germline ends. The CDR3 runs 16 residues. CDR3 sequence reads: CASSDSNPLPGSPLHF. The CDR3 DNA reads as TGTGCCAGCAGTGACTCGAATCCCCTACCAGGTTCACCCCTCCACTTT.

The CDR3: CASRKQGFDSPLHF. Written as DNA, the CDR3 is TGTGCCAGCAGAAAACAGGGGTTCGATTCACCCCTCCACTTT. V usage is TRBV27 and J usage is TRBJ1-6; 7 nucleotides line up with TRBD1. The CDR3 extends over 14 amino acids. Germline-derived CDR1 and CDR2 are MNHEY and SMNVEV (reference sequence). V lost 6 bases, J lost 8 bases, and 7 bases stayed unmatched.

The chain couples TRBV10-1 to TRBJ2-5; maybe TRBD2 (6 bases). Between the trimmed V and J ends, which lost 7 bases and 1 base, there was a span of 16 bases. The CDR3 runs 15 residues. The germline V gene encodes CDR1 WNHNN and CDR2 SYGVQD (reference sequence). CDR3 sequence reads: CASIRLGSRQETQYF. The CDR3 DNA reads TGCGCCAGCATACGACTAGGTTCGCGCCAAGAGACCCAGTACTTC.

This chain links TRBV9 with TRBJ1-4, with 8 positions matching TRBD1. The CDR3 loop spans 19 amino acids. Germline CDR1 SGDLS, CDR2 YYNGEE. V lost 3 bases and J lost 0; bases outside the gene matches: 13. Here the CDR3 reads CASSDHRGDYLATNEKLFF. The CDR3 DNA is TGTGCCAGCAGCGACCACAGGGGGGATTACCTTGCAACTAATGAAAAACTGTTTTTT.

The chain uses TRBV18 and TRBJ1-2, with D perhaps matching TRBD1 (5 bases). V lost 3 bases and J 3 bases, leaving 14 bases between the germline ends. Per germline, CDR1 KGHSH and CDR2 LQKENI. This CDR3 spans 15 amino acids. The CDR3 is CASSPRRGSDYGYTF. The CDR3 DNA follows: TGTGCCAGCTCACCGAGGAGGGGAAGTGACTATGGCTACACCTTC.

The chain carries TRBV19 and TRBJ2-7, with D possibly being TRBD1 (6 bases). In germline, CDR1 is LNHDA, CDR2 SQIVND (reference sequence). The CDR3 has 14 amino acids. Trimming shortened V by 5 bases and J by 2 bases, and 13 bases separated the two germline ends. The CDR3 nucleotides are TGTGCCAGTAGTCGGACAGCGACCACCTACGAGCAGTACTTC. This encodes CASSRTATTYEQYF.

The chain is built from TRBV27 and TRBJ1-6; 7 positions match TRBD1. This CDR3 region has 18 residues. V lost 0 bases to trimming and J lost 7 bases; unmatched junction nucleotides: 12. The V gene's germline CDR1 is MNHEY and CDR2 SMNVEV (reference sequence). Written as DNA, the CDR3 is TGTGCCAGCAGTTTATCTCGGGGCGGGACAGTCTTGAATTCACCCCTCCACTTT. It codes for CASSLSRGGTVLNSPLHF.

V gene TRBV28 combines with J gene TRBJ1-2; no firm D call. Germline values: CDR1 MDHEN, CDR2 SYDVKM. The V end was cut by 6 bases, the J end by 3 bases, with 11 bases between. CDR3 size: 13 residues. The CDR3 DNA is TGTGCCAGCAGACTACACCCGGACTATGGCTACACCTTC. It yields the protein CASRLHPDYGYTF.

This rearrangement joins TRBV7-9 to TRBJ2-6; tentatively, D is TRBD2 (5 bases). The CDR3 length is 16 residues. Germline V gene data show CDR1 as SEHNR and CDR2 as FQNEAQ (reference sequence). Trimming stripped 3 bases from V and 0 bases from J, with 9 bases between. The CDR3 sequence is CASSFGSSSGANVLTF. CDR3 DNA sequence: TGTGCCAGCAGCTTTGGGAGTAGCTCTGGGGCCAACGTCCTGACTTTC.

This chain joins TRBV7-2 and TRBJ2-5, with D maybe TRBD2 (5 bases). Germline CDR1 SGHTA, CDR2 FQGNSA. V lost 7 bases to trimming and J lost 5 bases, with 14 bases between them. CDR3 length equals 13 residues. CDR3 residues: CASTRRSGETQYF. In DNA, the CDR3 is TGTGCCAGCACTCGCAGGTCGGGGGAGACCCAGTACTTC.

The chain combines TRBV24-1 with TRBJ2-1; D perhaps matches TRBD2 (6 bases). The CDR3 totals 13 residues. Germline V gives CDR1 KGHDR, CDR2 SFDVKD. With 9 bases removed from V and 4 bases from J, the gap between germline ends came to 12 bases. In DNA form, the CDR3 reads TGTGCCACCCGGAGTAGCGGATACAATGAGCAGTTCTTC. Protein: CATRSSGYNEQFF.

V gene TRBV3-1 (or the pseudogene TRBV3-2) combines with J gene TRBJ2-1, with 9 bases identical to TRBD2. Germline lookup yields CDR1 LGHDT and CDR2 YNNKEL (reference sequence). Germline trimming cut 1 base from V and 4 bases from J; bases unmatched to any gene: 8. The CDR3 contains 17 residues. The CDR3 protein is CASSQGAGGLIYNEQFF. The CDR3 nucleotides are TGTGCCAGCAGCCAAGGGGCGGGGGGGCTGATTTACAATGAGCAGTTCTTC.

The chain is built from TRBV10-3 and TRBJ2-3; 10 nucleotides match TRBD2. J was trimmed by 4 bases and V by 4 bases; bases with no gene match: 2. CDR3 length: 14 amino acids. CDR1 is ENHRY and CDR2 is SYGVKD in the germline V gene. The CDR3 sequence is CAISGGTSADTQYF. DNA of the CDR3: TGTGCCATCAGTGGCGGGACTAGCGCAGATACGCAGTATTTT.

This clone came up a few times. This chain links TRBV3-1 (or the pseudogene TRBV3-2) with TRBJ1-1; 8 bases map to TRBD1. V was clipped by 1 base and J by 6 bases; unmatched bases: 4. The CDR3 sequence is 14 residues long. Germline CDR1 reads LGHDT; CDR2 reads YNNKEL (reference sequence). The CDR3 coding sequence is TGTGCCAGCAGCCAAGCAGGGGGCTACGCTGAAGCTTTCTTT. It yields the protein CASSQAGGYAEAFF.

The rearrangement joins TRBV10-2 to TRBJ2-1; 14 bases align to TRBD2. Germline values: CDR1 WSHSY, CDR2 SAAADI. The CDR3 contains 21 residues. V was clipped by 5 bases and J by 4 bases; unmatched bases: 19. The CDR3 protein is CASSTPRRLAGGPPIYNEQFF. DNA of the CDR3: TGCGCCAGCAGTACCCCACGAAGACTAGCGGGGGGGCCTCCAATTTACAATGAGCAGTTCTTC.

The chain links TRBV6-5 to TRBJ2-7; D is perhaps TRBD1 (5 bases). Trimming took 7 bases from V and 7 from J, leaving 17 bases between them. This CDR3 region has 13 residues. Germline V gene lookup returns CDR1 MNHEY and CDR2 SVGAGI. The CDR3 here is CASTGHPWVEQYV. CDR3 in DNA: TGTGCCAGCACCGGACATCCCTGGGTGGAGCAGTACGTC.

This chain links TRBV27 with TRBJ1-3, with 7 bases lining up with TRBD1. Germline V gene sequence: CDR1 MNHEY, CDR2 SMNVEV (reference sequence). With V trimmed by 6 bases and J by 0 bases, 5 bases remained unmatched. The CDR3 runs to 15 residues. This CDR3 is CASRRQGSSGNTIYF. As DNA, the CDR3 is TGTGCCAGCAGGCGACAGGGAAGCTCTGGAAACACCATATATTTT.